These 13 T cell receptor beta chains originate from one sample sequenced in a study of response to subunit inactivated influenza vaccine (dated 2018 in TCRdb). Receptors were amplified or captured by RT-PCR. Sequenced on an Illumina HiSeq 2500. In-frame beta chains were kept once TCRdb had trimmed the public reads at Q25 with fastp and called clones with MiXCR. Identical CDR3 protein sequences are pooled into one entry, listed with their most common genes and DNA. A total of 550,000 to 650,000 distinct CDR3 sequences appear in this sample, about 10% of them only once. The leading ten clones occupy roughly 10% of the sample. Specimen: PBMCs from blood, collected on the day of vaccination. The source is a man in his fifties or sixties who received an inactivated influenza vaccine. Donor details come from another sample of the same person, matched by shared clones.

The chain links TRBV7-2 to TRBJ2-1, with 7 bases matching TRBD2. Germline-derived CDR1 and CDR2 are SGHTA and FQGNSA. The CDR3 has 14 residues. The V and J ends lost 4 bases and 4 bases, in that order; junction bases with no gene match: 4. CDR3 in DNA: TGTGCCAGCAGCTCCCGGGACTATTACAATGAGCAGTTCTTC. Translation: CASSSRDYYNEQFF.

V and J are TRBV6-2 or TRBV6-3 and TRBJ2-2, with D maybe TRBD1 (6 bases). The germline V and J ends were trimmed by 5 bases and 0 bases, with 13 bases remaining between them. CDR1 and CDR2 from the germline V gene are MNHEY and SVGEGT. This CDR3 has 16 amino acids. For the CDR3, the DNA is TGTGCCAGCAGTAACGGACAGATCACGAACACCGGGGAGCTGTTTTTT. Translating it yields CASSNGQITNTGELFF.

This clonotype came up a few times. The chain uses TRBV20-1 and TRBJ2-7, with 10 bases aligning to TRBD1. CDR1 and CDR2 (germline): DFQATT, SNEGSKA (reference sequence). The CDR3 contains 16 residues. V shed 5 bases and J 1 base; nucleotides not matched to a gene: 11. The CDR3 DNA sequence: TGCAGTGCTTCCAGAAGACAGGGGGCCCTTTCCTACGAGCAGTACTTC. It codes for CSASRRQGALSYEQYF.

This clonotype was detected ten times or more. The rearrangement joins TRBV11-3 to TRBJ2-1; D not resolved. The CDR3 sequence is 14 residues long. Trimming stripped 1 base from V and 10 bases from J, with 14 bases between. Germline lookup yields CDR1 SGHNT and CDR2 YENEEA. Here the CDR3 reads CASSLGSQVPEQFF. The CDR3 nucleotides are TGTGCCAGCAGCTTAGGGTCCCAGGTGCCAGAGCAGTTCTTC.

The chain joins TRBV20-1 to TRBJ2-7, with no clear D. This CDR3 spans 12 amino acids. In germline, CDR1 is DFQATT, CDR2 SNEGSKA (reference sequence). The V gene lost 4 bases and the J gene lost 4 bases, with 11 bases spanning the gap. The CDR3 sequence: CSANKGIYEQYF. The CDR3 coding sequence is TGCAGTGCTAATAAGGGTATATACGAGCAGTACTTC.

The chain couples TRBV7-3 to TRBJ1-6; 9 bases are a match to TRBD1. The CDR3 is 15 amino acids. The V gene's germline CDR1 is SGHTA and CDR2 FQGTGA. With 5 bases clipped from V and 9 bases from J, the junction kept 8 bases outside the gene matches. CDR3 DNA sequence: TGTGCCAGCAGCCCGCCGGGACAGGGCTTTTCACCCCTCCACTTT. This translates into CASSPPGQGFSPLHF.

This clonotype showed up just a few times. The V and J genes are TRBV5-1 and TRBJ2-6, with TRBD1 matching over 7 bases. V trimming: 2 bases; J trimming: 0 bases; junction bases outside the gene matches: 5. CDR1 and CDR2 (germline): SGHRS, YFSETQ. This CDR3 spans 17 amino acids. The CDR3 protein is CASSFQTGLSGANVLTF. In nucleotides, the CDR3 is TGCGCCAGCAGCTTCCAGACAGGGCTCTCTGGGGCCAACGTCCTGACTTTC.

This clonotype was observed a few times. The rearrangement links TRBV6-1 to TRBJ1-1; the match to TRBD1 covers 7 bases. Germline V gene lookup returns CDR1 MNHNS and CDR2 SASEGT. This CDR3 region has 13 residues. V was pared by 7 bases and J by 4 bases, with 6 bases of the junction left unmatched. The DNA of the CDR3 is TGTGCCAGCATTCAGACAGGGCTCACTGAAGCTTTCTTT. It codes for CASIQTGLTEAFF.

The chain uses TRBV4-2 and TRBJ1-5; D is uncertain. Germline CDR1 reads LGHNA; CDR2 reads YNFKEQ. The ends were cut back, 0 bases at V and 0 bases at J, with 6 bases in the middle. The CDR3 totals 15 residues. In nucleotides, the CDR3 is TGTGCCAGCAGCCAAGAAACGGTTAGCAATCAGCCCCAGCATTTT. This encodes CASSQETVSNQPQHF.

In this sample, this clonotype turned up a few times. V gene TRBV29-1 combines with J gene TRBJ2-3; 9 bases are a match to TRBD1. The CDR3 runs to 11 residues. The germline gives CDR1 SQVTM, CDR2 ANQGSEA. Trimming removed 6 bases from V and 11 bases from J; junction bases left unmatched: 6. As DNA, the CDR3 is TGCAGCGTACCCCGGACAGGGGAGCAGTATTTT. Encoded protein: CSVPRTGEQYF.

This clonotype has a handful of counts. The chain employs TRBV12-3 or TRBV12-4 and TRBJ1-5, with unresolved D. Trimming removed 6 bases at V and 0 bases at J, with 12 bases between. This CDR3 is 15 amino acids long. CDR3 amino acids: CASSPGGSSNQPQHF. DNA for the CDR3: TGTGCCAGCAGCCCAGGCGGTTCTAGCAATCAGCCCCAGCATTTT.

Only a few counts were recorded for this clonotype. The V gene is TRBV14, the J gene TRBJ2-5, with TRBD2 matching 15 bases. Germline CDR1 and CDR2: SGHDN and FVKESK. V trimming: 1 base; J trimming: 5 bases; junction bases outside the gene matches: 2. The CDR3 loop spans 16 amino acids. The CDR3 spells CASSQAGTSGRETQYF. For the CDR3, the DNA is TGTGCCAGCAGCCAAGCCGGGACTAGCGGGAGGGAGACCCAGTACTTC.

This clonotype was recorded at least ten times. The V call is TRBV4-3, the J call TRBJ2-3, with 9 positions matching TRBD2. The CDR3 has 15 residues. Germline V gives CDR1 LGHNA, CDR2 YSLEER. V was clipped by 2 bases and J by 4 bases; unmatched bases: 4. The CDR3 nucleotides read TGCGCCAGCAGCCAACTTAGCGGGAGCGCAGATACGCAGTATTTT. Translating gives CASSQLSGSADTQYF.